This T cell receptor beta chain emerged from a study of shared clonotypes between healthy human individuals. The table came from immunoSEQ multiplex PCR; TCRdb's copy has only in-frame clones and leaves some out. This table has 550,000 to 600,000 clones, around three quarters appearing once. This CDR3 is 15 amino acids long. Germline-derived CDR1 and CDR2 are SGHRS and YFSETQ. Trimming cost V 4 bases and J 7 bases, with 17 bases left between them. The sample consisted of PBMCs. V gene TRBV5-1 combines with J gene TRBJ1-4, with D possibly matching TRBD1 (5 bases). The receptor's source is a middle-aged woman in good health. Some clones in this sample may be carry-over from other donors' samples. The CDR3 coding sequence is TGCGCCAGCAGCCCGAGACAGTCCGAGCCTGAAAAACTGTTTTTT. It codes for CASSPRQSEPEKLFF.